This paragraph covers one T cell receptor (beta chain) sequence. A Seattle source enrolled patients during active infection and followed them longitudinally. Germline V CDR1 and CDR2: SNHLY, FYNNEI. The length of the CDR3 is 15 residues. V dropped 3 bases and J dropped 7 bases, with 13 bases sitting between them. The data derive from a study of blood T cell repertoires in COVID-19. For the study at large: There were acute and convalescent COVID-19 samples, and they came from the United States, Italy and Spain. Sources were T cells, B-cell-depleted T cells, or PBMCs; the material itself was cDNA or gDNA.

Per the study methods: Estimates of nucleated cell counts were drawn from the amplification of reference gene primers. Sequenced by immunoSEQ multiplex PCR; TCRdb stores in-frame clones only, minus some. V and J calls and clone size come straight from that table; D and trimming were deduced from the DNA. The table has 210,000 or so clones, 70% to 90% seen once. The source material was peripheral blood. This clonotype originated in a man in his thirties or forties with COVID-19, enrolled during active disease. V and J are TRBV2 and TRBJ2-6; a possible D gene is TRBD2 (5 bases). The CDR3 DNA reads TGTGCCAGCAGTGAGCCCGGGGAACCCGCCAACGTCCTGACTTTC. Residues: CASSEPGEPANVLTF.